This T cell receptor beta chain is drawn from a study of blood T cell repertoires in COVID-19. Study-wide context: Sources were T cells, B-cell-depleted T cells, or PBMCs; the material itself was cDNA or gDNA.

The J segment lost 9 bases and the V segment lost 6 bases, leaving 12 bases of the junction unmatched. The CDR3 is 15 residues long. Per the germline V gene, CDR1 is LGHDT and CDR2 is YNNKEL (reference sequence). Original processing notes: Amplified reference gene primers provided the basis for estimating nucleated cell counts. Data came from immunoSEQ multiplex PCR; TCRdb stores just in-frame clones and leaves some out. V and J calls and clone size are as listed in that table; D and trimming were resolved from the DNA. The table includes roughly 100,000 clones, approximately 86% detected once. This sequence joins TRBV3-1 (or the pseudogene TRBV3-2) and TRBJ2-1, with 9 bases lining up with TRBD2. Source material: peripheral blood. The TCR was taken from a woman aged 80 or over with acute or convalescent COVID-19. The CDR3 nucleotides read TGTGCCAGCAGTAGAGATAGCGGGGGTCGCGGTGAGCAGTTCTTC. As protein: CASSRDSGGRGEQFF.